The rows below give T cell receptor beta chains drawn from one sample of a study of blood T cells in healthy people across ages. Via MiXCR, TCRdb re-called the 5' RACE reads, giving one row per CDR3 protein. The profile covers roughly 700,000 distinct CDR3 sequences, with 20% to 25% appearing a single time and 9.4% taken by the ten largest. A further study also used this sample, focusing on T cells of mothers and their children.

Sequencing input: blood. The receptors derive from a boy aged 5-17 years in good health. The CDR3 runs from the conserved cysteine through the conserved F or W. Each record gives: J gene, clone size, D gene, V gene, CDR3 protein, CDR3 DNA. A D gene is named only where the DNA matches it firmly. Clone size appears in some rows only: once, few, many, or a class for an expanded clone.

j_call: TRBJ2-5
clone_size: -
d_call: -
v_call: TRBV11-1
cdr3_aa: CASSFGLRLGLLETQYF
cdr3_nt: TGTGCCAGCAGCTTCGGCCTCAGACTAGGGTTATTGGAGACCCAGTACTTC

j_call: TRBJ2-3
clone_size: -
d_call: -
v_call: TRBV10-3
cdr3_aa: CAISVVGGSTDTQYF
cdr3_nt: TGTGCCATCAGTGTGGTGGGGGGAAGCACAGATACGCAGTATTTT

j_call: TRBJ2-5
clone_size: few
d_call: TRBD2
v_call: TRBV20-1
cdr3_aa: CSARAWGDYKRTQYF
cdr3_nt: TGCAGTGCTAGAGCGTGGGGGGACTATAAGAGAACCCAGTACTTC

j_call: TRBJ2-7
clone_size: few
d_call: TRBD2
v_call: TRBV7-2
cdr3_aa: CASSFSGKYEQYF
cdr3_nt: TGTGCCAGCAGCTTTAGCGGGAAATACGAGCAGTACTTC

j_call: TRBJ2-7
clone_size: few
d_call: TRBD2
v_call: TRBV25-1
cdr3_aa: CATSLAGASEQYF
cdr3_nt: TGTGCCACCTCACTAGCGGGAGCATCCGAGCAGTACTTC

j_call: TRBJ2-1
clone_size: few
d_call: -
v_call: TRBV29-1
cdr3_aa: CSGGGRRSDEQFF
cdr3_nt: TGCAGCGGTGGAGGACGGAGGTCCGATGAGCAGTTCTTC

j_call: TRBJ2-1
clone_size: -
d_call: -
v_call: TRBV14
cdr3_aa: CASSQGGVSHEQFF
cdr3_nt: TGTGCCAGCAGCCAAGGCGGGGTGTCGCATGAGCAGTTCTTC

j_call: TRBJ1-4
clone_size: few
d_call: TRBD1
v_call: TRBV19
cdr3_aa: CASSISGGREKLFF
cdr3_nt: TGTGCCAGTAGTATTTCAGGGGGCCGCGAAAAACTGTTTTTT

j_call: TRBJ2-5
clone_size: -
d_call: -
v_call: TRBV6-1
cdr3_aa: CASSDAGAAGGETQYF
cdr3_nt: TGTGCCAGCAGTGACGCAGGGGCGGCCGGCGGAGAGACCCAGTACTTC

j_call: TRBJ2-3
clone_size: few
d_call: -
v_call: TRBV7-2
cdr3_aa: CASSSRTLGPDTQYF
cdr3_nt: TGTGCCAGCAGCTCCCGGACTCTGGGCCCGGATACGCAGTATTTT

j_call: TRBJ2-1
clone_size: few
d_call: TRBD1
v_call: TRBV20-1
cdr3_aa: CSARWDRGLNEQFF
cdr3_nt: TGCAGTGCTAGGTGGGACAGGGGACTAAATGAGCAGTTCTTC

j_call: TRBJ2-7
clone_size: -
d_call: TRBD1
v_call: TRBV3-1
cdr3_aa: CASSQASTGPNEQYF
cdr3_nt: TGTGCCAGCAGCCAAGCTTCGACAGGGCCCAACGAGCAGTACTTC

j_call: TRBJ1-5
clone_size: few
d_call: -
v_call: TRBV5-1
cdr3_aa: CASSLGAGDQPQHF
cdr3_nt: TGCGCCAGCAGCTTGGGGGCAGGAGATCAGCCCCAGCATTTT

j_call: TRBJ2-7
clone_size: few
d_call: TRBD2
v_call: TRBV28
cdr3_aa: CASSPLRGGSYEQYF
cdr3_nt: TGTGCCAGCAGTCCCCTTCGGGGGGGGAGCTACGAGCAGTACTTC

j_call: TRBJ2-7
clone_size: -
d_call: TRBD2
v_call: TRBV28
cdr3_aa: CASRPRTSSFNEQYF
cdr3_nt: TGTGCCAGCAGACCCCGGACTAGCAGTTTCAACGAGCAGTACTTC

j_call: TRBJ2-1
clone_size: -
d_call: -
v_call: TRBV9
cdr3_aa: CASSAWAGGTENEQFF
cdr3_nt: TGTGCCAGCAGCGCATGGGCCGGGGGTACAGAGAATGAGCAGTTCTTC

j_call: TRBJ1-3
clone_size: -
d_call: -
v_call: TRBV10-3
cdr3_aa: CAISDRQPNTIYF
cdr3_nt: TGTGCCATCAGTGACCGCCAGCCAAACACCATATATTTT

j_call: TRBJ2-6
clone_size: -
d_call: TRBD2
v_call: TRBV9
cdr3_aa: CASSVGLAGGPGANVLTF
cdr3_nt: TGTGCCAGCAGCGTCGGACTAGCGGGGGGCCCTGGGGCCAACGTCCTGACTTTC

j_call: TRBJ2-5
clone_size: few
d_call: TRBD2
v_call: TRBV12-3/TRBV12-4
cdr3_aa: CASSLGSSGDYQETQYF
cdr3_nt: TGTGCCAGCAGTTTAGGATCTAGCGGGGATTACCAAGAGACCCAGTACTTC

j_call: TRBJ2-3
clone_size: -
d_call: -
v_call: TRBV10-3
cdr3_aa: CAISDMRGGTDTQYF
cdr3_nt: TGTGCCATCAGTGATATGAGGGGTGGCACAGATACGCAGTATTTT

j_call: TRBJ1-1
clone_size: -
d_call: -
v_call: TRBV5-1
cdr3_aa: CASSSEAGAGTEAFF
cdr3_nt: TGCGCCAGCAGCTCGGAGGCGGGGGCGGGGACTGAAGCTTTCTTT

j_call: TRBJ2-3
clone_size: many
d_call: -
v_call: TRBV29-1
cdr3_aa: CSVDDGVMDTQYF
cdr3_nt: TGCAGCGTTGATGACGGAGTAATGGATACGCAGTATTTT

j_call: TRBJ2-3
clone_size: few
d_call: TRBD2
v_call: TRBV2
cdr3_aa: CASGASGSTDTQYF
cdr3_nt: TGTGCCAGCGGAGCTAGCGGAAGCACAGATACGCAGTATTTT

j_call: TRBJ2-7
clone_size: few
d_call: -
v_call: TRBV7-9
cdr3_aa: CASSSESSYEQYF
cdr3_nt: TGTGCCAGCAGCTCCGAGTCCTCCTACGAGCAGTACTTC

j_call: TRBJ1-1
clone_size: -
d_call: TRBD1
v_call: TRBV29-1
cdr3_aa: CSVMGQGAQTEAFF
cdr3_nt: TGCAGCGTTATGGGACAGGGGGCGCAGACTGAAGCTTTCTTT

j_call: TRBJ2-7
clone_size: few
d_call: TRBD2
v_call: TRBV27
cdr3_aa: CASSLSASGRKLEQYF
cdr3_nt: TGTGCCAGCAGTTTATCGGCTAGCGGGAGGAAACTCGAGCAGTACTTC

j_call: TRBJ2-7
clone_size: -
d_call: -
v_call: TRBV6-2/TRBV6-3
cdr3_aa: CASSYSPDSYERYF
cdr3_nt: TGTGCCAGCAGTTACTCCCCGGACAGCTACGAGCGGTACTTC

j_call: TRBJ1-1
clone_size: few
d_call: -
v_call: TRBV5-1
cdr3_aa: CASKEVQDGEAFF
cdr3_nt: TGCGCCAGCAAGGAAGTCCAGGACGGTGAAGCTTTCTTT

j_call: TRBJ2-4
clone_size: few
d_call: -
v_call: TRBV12-3/TRBV12-4
cdr3_aa: CASSFGSFGAKNIQYF
cdr3_nt: TGTGCCAGCAGTTTTGGGAGCTTCGGTGCCAAAAACATTCAGTACTTC

j_call: TRBJ2-5
clone_size: -
d_call: -
v_call: TRBV20-1
cdr3_aa: CSARDRGGIETQYF
cdr3_nt: TGCAGTGCTAGAGATCGAGGCGGGATAGAGACCCAGTACTTC

j_call: TRBJ2-3
clone_size: -
d_call: -
v_call: TRBV11-3
cdr3_aa: CASSWGAPSTDDTQYF
cdr3_nt: TGTGCCAGCAGCTGGGGGGCCCCGTCCACAGATGATACGCAGTATTTT

j_call: TRBJ2-1
clone_size: few
d_call: TRBD2
v_call: TRBV7-3
cdr3_aa: CASSLTSRGGPNEQFF
cdr3_nt: TGTGCCAGCAGCTTAACGTCTAGGGGAGGGCCTAATGAGCAGTTCTTC

j_call: TRBJ1-2
clone_size: few
d_call: -
v_call: TRBV7-9
cdr3_aa: CASSLAVRREGGYTF
cdr3_nt: TGTGCCAGCAGCTTAGCCGTTCGCAGGGAAGGCGGCTACACCTTC

j_call: TRBJ2-6
clone_size: -
d_call: -
v_call: TRBV7-2
cdr3_aa: CASSGGQAFSGANVLTF
cdr3_nt: TGTGCCAGCAGCGGCGGGCAGGCGTTCTCTGGGGCCAACGTCCTGACTTTC

j_call: TRBJ2-2
clone_size: -
d_call: -
v_call: TRBV10-3
cdr3_aa: CAISSGAGPGELFF
cdr3_nt: TGTGCCATCAGCTCGGGGGCAGGGCCCGGGGAGCTGTTTTTT

j_call: TRBJ2-7
clone_size: -
d_call: -
v_call: TRBV29-1
cdr3_aa: CSVRQVSTYEQYF
cdr3_nt: TGCAGCGTACGACAGGTTTCAACCTACGAGCAGTACTTC

j_call: TRBJ2-1
clone_size: few
d_call: -
v_call: TRBV14
cdr3_aa: CASSPLLVMEQFF
cdr3_nt: TGTGCCAGCAGCCCCTTGCTAGTTATGGAGCAGTTCTTC

j_call: TRBJ2-5
clone_size: few
d_call: -
v_call: TRBV7-2
cdr3_aa: CASSFMDFQETQYF
cdr3_nt: TGTGCCAGCAGCTTTATGGACTTTCAAGAGACCCAGTACTTC

j_call: TRBJ1-4
clone_size: few
d_call: -
v_call: TRBV12-3/TRBV12-4
cdr3_aa: CASTQGNEKLFF
cdr3_nt: TGTGCCAGCACCCAGGGGAATGAAAAACTGTTTTTT

j_call: TRBJ1-2
clone_size: few
d_call: TRBD1
v_call: TRBV2
cdr3_aa: CASSPNPGQGYGYTF
cdr3_nt: TGTGCCAGCAGTCCTAACCCTGGACAGGGTTATGGCTACACCTTC

j_call: TRBJ2-5
clone_size: -
d_call: -
v_call: TRBV18
cdr3_aa: CASSPKERRAWGETQYF
cdr3_nt: TGTGCCAGCTCACCAAAGGAGAGGAGGGCCTGGGGGGAGACCCAGTACTTC

j_call: TRBJ2-1
clone_size: -
d_call: TRBD2
v_call: TRBV7-6
cdr3_aa: CASSLLAGVGNEQFF
cdr3_nt: TGTGCCAGCAGCTTGTTAGCGGGAGTGGGCAATGAGCAGTTCTTC

j_call: TRBJ2-3
clone_size: -
d_call: TRBD1
v_call: TRBV28
cdr3_aa: CASRKTGGAADTQYF
cdr3_nt: TGTGCCAGCAGAAAGACAGGGGGCGCGGCAGATACGCAGTATTTT